The following is a TCR beta chain sequence with its context. This sample is drawn from a study of patients and donors after allogeneic stem cell transplantation. TCRdb passed the RT-PCR reads through MiXCR, listing each CDR3 protein once. The sample yields 900,000 to 1,000,000 distinct CDR3 sequences, 18% seen once. What was sequenced was blood, either unsorted or a sorted T cell fraction (not recorded which). The sequence was collected from a human donor who was either an allogeneic HSCT recipient or a stem cell or donor lymphocyte infusion donor (not recorded which). It is not recorded whose cells these are; they may come from a transplant donor.

Here the CDR3 reads CASSYGLAGGPSEQFF. CDR3 DNA sequence: TGTGCCAGCAGTTACGGCCTAGCGGGAGGGCCGAGTGAGCAGTTCTTC. V is TRBV6-5 and J is TRBJ2-1; 12 bases align to TRBD2. V lost 2 bases, J lost 9 bases, and 8 bases stayed unmatched. CDR1 and CDR2 from the germline V gene are MNHEY and SVGAGI. CDR3 size: 16 residues.